Reported below is one T cell receptor beta chain. Its antigen is as yet unknown. The data derive from a study of T cell responses to AZD1222 COVID-19 vaccine. Findings and limits, study-wide: There were mostly white British donors and more females than males, and clonal diversity was possibly underestimated.

TCRdb's copy holds only in-frame clones and misses some; the assay was immunoSEQ multiplex PCR. The sample carries approximately 150,000 clones, 85% to 95% recorded once. This CDR3 has 14 residues. Germline V gene lookup returns CDR1 MNHEY and CDR2 SVGEGT. Between the trimmed V and J ends, which lost 5 bases and 5 bases, there was a span of 13 bases. The V call is TRBV6-2 or TRBV6-3, the J call TRBJ2-1, with D perhaps TRBD2 (6 bases). Sequenced here: peripheral blood, sampled on day 0 of AZD1222 vaccination. The origin of this receptor is an adult in good health. The CDR3 reads CASSRYPGDNEQFF. CDR3 sequence (DNA): TGTGCCAGCAGTCGATATCCGGGAGACAATGAGCAGTTCTTC.